This T cell receptor (beta chain) was captured in a study of T cell repertoires in cytomegalovirus infection. In TCRdb, the reads were re-called with MiXCR into one record per CDR3 protein. There are some 920,000 distinct CDR3 sequences in the sample; around 30% occur only once, and around 15% lies in the top ten. A few counts support this clonotype. Its target is unknown. This sequence originates from a human donor in good health (CMV status not recorded). Some clones in this sample may be carry-over from other donors' samples. Material: cultured CD8+ T cells from PBMCs, obtained from culture after CMV antigen stimulation.

The CDR3 is CSVGTEGAGELFF. For the CDR3, the DNA is TGCAGCGTTGGGACGGAAGGGGCCGGGGAGCTGTTTTTT. The chain employs TRBV29-1 and TRBJ2-2; D might be TRBD1 (5 bases). The germline V gene encodes CDR1 SQVTM and CDR2 ANQGSEA. This CDR3 has 13 residues. V shed 4 bases and J shed 6 bases, with 12 bases lying between them.